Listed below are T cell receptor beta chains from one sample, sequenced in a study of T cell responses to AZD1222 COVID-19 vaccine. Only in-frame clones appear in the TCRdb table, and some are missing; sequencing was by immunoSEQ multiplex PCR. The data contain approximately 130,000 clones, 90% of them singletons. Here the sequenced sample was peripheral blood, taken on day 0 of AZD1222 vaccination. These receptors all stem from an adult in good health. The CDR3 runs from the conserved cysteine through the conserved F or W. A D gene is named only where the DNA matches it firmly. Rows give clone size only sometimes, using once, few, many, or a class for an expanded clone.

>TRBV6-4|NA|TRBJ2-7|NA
CASSLGGVSYEQYF
TGTGCCAGCAGTCTGGGTGGGGTTAGCTACGAGCAGTACTTC
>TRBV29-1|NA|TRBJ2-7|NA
CSGGVSAYEQYF
TGCAGCGGGGGGGTATCGGCCTACGAGCAGTACTTC
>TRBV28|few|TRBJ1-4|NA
CASAIQINEKLFF
TGTGCCAGCGCCATTCAGATAAATGAAAAACTGTTTTTT
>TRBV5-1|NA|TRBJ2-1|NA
CASSLGGLYNEQFF
TGCGCCAGCAGCTTGGGGGGACTGTACAATGAGCAGTTCTTC
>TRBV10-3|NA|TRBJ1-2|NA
CAISESHRGYGYTF
TGTGCCATCAGTGAGTCCCACCGTGGGTATGGCTACACCTTC
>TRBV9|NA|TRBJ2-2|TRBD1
CASSAPLGQGNTGELFF
TGTGCCAGCAGCGCCCCCCTCGGACAGGGGAACACCGGGGAGCTGTTTTTT
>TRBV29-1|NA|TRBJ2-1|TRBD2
CSVGTSSYNEQFF
TGCAGCGTAGGGACTAGCTCCTACAATGAGCAGTTCTTC
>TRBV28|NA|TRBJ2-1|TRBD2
CASSSAGTSSRNEQFF
TGTGCCAGCAGCAGTGCCGGGACTAGCAGTCGCAATGAGCAGTTCTTC
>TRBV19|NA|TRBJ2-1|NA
CASSIDGAAHPYNEQFF
TGTGCCAGTAGTATAGATGGCGCAGCGCACCCCTACAATGAGCAGTTCTTC
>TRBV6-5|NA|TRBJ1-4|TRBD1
CASSYSGTGGGEKLFF
TGTGCCAGCAGTTACTCTGGGACAGGGGGAGGTGAAAAACTGTTTTTT
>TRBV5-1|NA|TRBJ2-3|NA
CASSGEGGTDTQYF
TGCGCCAGCAGCGGCGAGGGTGGCACAGATACGCAGTATTTT
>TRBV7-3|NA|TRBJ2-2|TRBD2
CASSWTSGRDGELFF
TGTGCCAGCAGTTGGACTAGCGGGAGGGACGGGGAGCTGTTTTTT
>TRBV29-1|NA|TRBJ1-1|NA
CSVDGQNTEAFF
TGCAGCGTTGACGGGCAGAACACTGAAGCTTTCTTT
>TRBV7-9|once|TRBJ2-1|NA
CASSPSYRLGNEQFF
TGTGCCAGCAGCCCCTCCTACAGGCTAGGGAATGAGCAGTTCTTC
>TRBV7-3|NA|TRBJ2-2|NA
CASSPNRANTGELFF
TGTGCCAGCAGCCCAAACAGGGCTAACACCGGGGAGCTGTTTTTT
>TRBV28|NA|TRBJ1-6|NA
CASSLRGTGAPLHF
TGTGCCAGCAGTTTAAGGGGTACCGGGGCACCCCTCCACTTT
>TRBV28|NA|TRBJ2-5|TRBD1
CASSQIGTGNRETQYF
TGTGCCAGCAGTCAAATCGGGACAGGGAACCGGGAGACCCAGTACTTC
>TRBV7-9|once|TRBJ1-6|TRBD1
CASSQGQDNSPLHF
TGTGCCAGCAGCCAAGGACAGGATAATTCACCCCTCCACTTT
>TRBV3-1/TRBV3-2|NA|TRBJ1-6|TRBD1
CASSPMTGGSSPLHF
TGTGCCAGCAGCCCGATGACAGGGGGCAGTTCACCCCTCCACTTT
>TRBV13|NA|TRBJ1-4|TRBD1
CASSSRGAAEKLFF
TGTGCCAGCAGCTCCAGGGGGGCAGCTGAAAAACTGTTTTTT
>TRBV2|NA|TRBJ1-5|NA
CASSSDSNSNQPQHF
TGTGCCAGCAGCAGCGACAGCAATAGCAATCAGCCCCAGCATTTT
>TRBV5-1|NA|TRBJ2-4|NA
CASSPGTPGGAKNIQYF
TGCGCCAGCAGCCCAGGGACCCCCGGCGGAGCCAAAAACATTCAGTACTTC
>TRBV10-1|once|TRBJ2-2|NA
CASRRDPNTGELFF
TGCGCCAGCCGCCGGGATCCGAACACCGGGGAGCTGTTTTTT
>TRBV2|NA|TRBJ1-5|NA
CASSESRFYQPQHF
TGTGCCAGCAGTGAAAGCAGGTTCTATCAGCCCCAGCATTTT
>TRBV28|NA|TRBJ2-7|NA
CASSGVHSEQYF
TGTGCCAGCAGTGGGGTTCACAGCGAGCAGTACTTC
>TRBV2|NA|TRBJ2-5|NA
CASSEPREETQYF
TGTGCCAGCAGCGAACCCAGAGAAGAGACCCAGTACTTC
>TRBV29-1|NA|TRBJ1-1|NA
CSVEVTLNTEAFF
TGCAGCGTTGAAGTGACTTTGAACACTGAAGCTTTCTTT
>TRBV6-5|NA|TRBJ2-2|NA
CASSYPGGELFF
TGTGCCAGCAGTTACCCGGGTGGGGAGCTGTTTTTT
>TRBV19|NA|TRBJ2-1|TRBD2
CASSNAGGPYNEQFF
TGTGCCAGTAGTAACGCGGGAGGGCCTTACAATGAGCAGTTCTTC
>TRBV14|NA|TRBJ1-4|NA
CASSQERLGVEKLFF
TGTGCCAGCAGCCAAGAACGCCTAGGGGTTGAAAAACTGTTTTTT